This T cell receptor (beta chain) was found in a study of shared clonotypes between healthy human individuals. This CDR3 comprises 15 residues. V dropped 0 bases and J dropped 5; count of bases not matched to a gene: 5. Looked up from germline, CDR1 is SGHTA and CDR2 is FQGNSA. Methods used by the authors: From ImmunoSEQ came sequences covering only the junction and carrying no quality scores, so filtering differed. The repertoire was sequenced with immunoSEQ multiplex PCR; TCRdb's copy has only in-frame clones and lacks some. The V and J calls and the clone size are those of that table, but D and trimming were determined from the DNA. The table includes millions of clones, approximately 90% detected once.

The receptor was isolated from a man aged 18 to 29 in good health. Specimen: naive CD4+ T cells sorted from blood. The subset: CD45RA+ positively selected. The chain is built from TRBV7-2 and TRBJ2-3, with TRBD2 matching 7 bases. The CDR3: CASSLAGGPVDTQYF. The CDR3 nucleotides read TGTGCCAGCAGCTTAGCGGGAGGGCCAGTAGATACGCAGTATTTT.